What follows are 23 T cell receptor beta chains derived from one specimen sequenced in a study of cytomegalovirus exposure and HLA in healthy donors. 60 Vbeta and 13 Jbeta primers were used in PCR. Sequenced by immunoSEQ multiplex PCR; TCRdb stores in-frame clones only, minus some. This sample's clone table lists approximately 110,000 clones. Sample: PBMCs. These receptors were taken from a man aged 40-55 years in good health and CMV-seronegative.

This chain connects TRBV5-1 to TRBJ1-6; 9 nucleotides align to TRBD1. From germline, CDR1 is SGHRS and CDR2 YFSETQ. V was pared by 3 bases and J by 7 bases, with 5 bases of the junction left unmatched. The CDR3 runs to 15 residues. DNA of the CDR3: TGCGCCAGCAGCTCTGGACAGGGGACGAATTCACCCCTCCACTTT. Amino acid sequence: CASSSGQGTNSPLHF.

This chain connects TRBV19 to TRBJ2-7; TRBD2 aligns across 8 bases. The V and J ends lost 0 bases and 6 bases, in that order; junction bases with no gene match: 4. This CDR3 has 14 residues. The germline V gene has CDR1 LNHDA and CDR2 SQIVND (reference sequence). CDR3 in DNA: TGTGCCAGTAGTATAGAGGCGGGAGGAGGCGAGCAGTACTTC. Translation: CASSIEAGGGEQYF.

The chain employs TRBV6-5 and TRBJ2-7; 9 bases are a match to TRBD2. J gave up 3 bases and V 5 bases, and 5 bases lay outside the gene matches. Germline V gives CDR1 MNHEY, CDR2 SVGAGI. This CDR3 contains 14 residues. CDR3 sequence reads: CASSPGLADYEQYF. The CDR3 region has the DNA TGTGCCAGCAGTCCGGGACTAGCCGACTACGAGCAGTACTTC.

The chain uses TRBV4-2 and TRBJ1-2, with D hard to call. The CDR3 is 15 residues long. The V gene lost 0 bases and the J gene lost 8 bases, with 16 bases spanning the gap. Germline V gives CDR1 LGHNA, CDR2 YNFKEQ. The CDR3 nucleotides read TGTGCCAGCAGCCAAGATATTATTGAGGGCTGGGGCTACACCTTC. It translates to CASSQDIIEGWGYTF.

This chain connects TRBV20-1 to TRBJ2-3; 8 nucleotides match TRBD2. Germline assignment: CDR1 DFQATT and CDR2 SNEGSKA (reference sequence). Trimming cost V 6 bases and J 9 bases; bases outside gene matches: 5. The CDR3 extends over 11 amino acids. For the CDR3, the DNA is TGCAGTGCAACCTGGACTAGCACGCAGTATTTT. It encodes CSATWTSTQYF.

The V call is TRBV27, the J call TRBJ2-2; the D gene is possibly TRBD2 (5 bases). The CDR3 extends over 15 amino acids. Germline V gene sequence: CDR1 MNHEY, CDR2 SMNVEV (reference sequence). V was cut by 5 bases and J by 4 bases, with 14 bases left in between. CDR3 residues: CASSPRGLSTGELFF. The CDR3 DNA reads TGTGCCAGCAGTCCGCGCGGGCTTTCCACCGGGGAGCTGTTTTTT.

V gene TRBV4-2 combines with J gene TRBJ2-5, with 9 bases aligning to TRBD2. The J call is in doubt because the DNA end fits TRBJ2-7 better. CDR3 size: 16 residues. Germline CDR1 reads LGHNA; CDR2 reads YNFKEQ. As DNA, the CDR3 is TGTGCCAGCAGCCTTTCTCCGGGACTAGCCAAAGGCGAGCAGTACTTC. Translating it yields CASSLSPGLAKGEQYF.

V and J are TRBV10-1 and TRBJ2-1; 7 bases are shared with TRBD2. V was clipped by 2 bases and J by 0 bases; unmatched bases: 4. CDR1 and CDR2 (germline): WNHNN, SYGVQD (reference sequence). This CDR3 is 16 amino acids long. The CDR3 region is CASSELGGSSYNEQFF. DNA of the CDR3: TGCGCCAGCAGTGAGCTTGGCGGGAGCTCCTACAATGAGCAGTTCTTC.

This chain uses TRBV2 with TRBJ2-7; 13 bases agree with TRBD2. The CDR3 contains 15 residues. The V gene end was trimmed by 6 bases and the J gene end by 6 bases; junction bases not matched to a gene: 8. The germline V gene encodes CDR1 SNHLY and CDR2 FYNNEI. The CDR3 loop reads CASSQEGLAGTEQYF. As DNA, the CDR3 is TGTGCCAGCAGCCAGGAGGGACTAGCGGGAACCGAGCAGTACTTC.

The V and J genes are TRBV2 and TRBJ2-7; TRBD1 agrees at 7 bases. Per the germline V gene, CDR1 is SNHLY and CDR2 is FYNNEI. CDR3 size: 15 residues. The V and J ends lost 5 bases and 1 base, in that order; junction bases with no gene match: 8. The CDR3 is CASSSPGTASYEQYF. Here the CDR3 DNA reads TGTGCCAGCAGTTCCCCCGGGACAGCTTCCTACGAGCAGTACTTC.

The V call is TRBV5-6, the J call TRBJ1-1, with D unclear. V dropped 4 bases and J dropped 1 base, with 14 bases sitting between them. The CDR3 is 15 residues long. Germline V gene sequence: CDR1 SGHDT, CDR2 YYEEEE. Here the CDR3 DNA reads TGTGCCAGCAGCGGAGGCCACGACACGAACACTGAAGCTTTCTTT. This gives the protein CASSGGHDTNTEAFF.

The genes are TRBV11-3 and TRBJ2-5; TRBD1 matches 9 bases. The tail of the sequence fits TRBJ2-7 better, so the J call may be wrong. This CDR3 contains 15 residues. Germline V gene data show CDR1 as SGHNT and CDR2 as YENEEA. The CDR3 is CASSSPGQGGYEQYF. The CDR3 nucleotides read TGTGCCAGCAGTTCTCCGGGACAGGGCGGATACGAGCAGTACTTC.

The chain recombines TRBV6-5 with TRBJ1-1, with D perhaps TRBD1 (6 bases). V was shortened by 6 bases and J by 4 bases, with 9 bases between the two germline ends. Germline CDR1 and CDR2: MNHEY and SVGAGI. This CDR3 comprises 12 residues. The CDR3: CASRRGGTEAFF. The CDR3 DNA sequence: TGTGCCAGCAGAAGGGGGGGCACTGAAGCTTTCTTT.

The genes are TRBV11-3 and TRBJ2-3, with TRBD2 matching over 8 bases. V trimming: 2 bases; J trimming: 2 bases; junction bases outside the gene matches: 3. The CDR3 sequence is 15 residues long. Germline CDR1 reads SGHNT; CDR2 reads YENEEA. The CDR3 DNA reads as TGTGCCAGCAGCTTAACGGGAGGGCCCACAGATACGCAGTATTTT. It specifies CASSLTGGPTDTQYF. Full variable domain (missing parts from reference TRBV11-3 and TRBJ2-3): EAGVVQSPRYKIIEKKQPVAFWCNPISGHNTLYWYLQNLGQGPELLIRYENEEAVDDSQLPKDRFSAERLKGVDSTLKIQPAELGDSAVYLCASSLTGGPTDTQYFGPGTRLTVL.

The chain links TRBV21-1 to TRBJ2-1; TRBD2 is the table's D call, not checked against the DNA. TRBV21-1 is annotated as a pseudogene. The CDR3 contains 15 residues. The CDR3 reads CASNERTGSYNEQFF. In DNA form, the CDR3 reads TGTGCCAGCAACGAGCGGACGGGCTCCTACAATGAGCAGTTCTTC.

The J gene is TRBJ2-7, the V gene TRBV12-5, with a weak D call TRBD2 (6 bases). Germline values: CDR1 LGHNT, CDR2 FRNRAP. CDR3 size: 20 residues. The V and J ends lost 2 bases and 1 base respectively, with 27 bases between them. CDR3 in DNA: TGTGCTAGTGGTTTGCCCCAACGGGGGTTGGACGGAAACCAATCCTACGAGCAGTACTTC. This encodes CASGLPQRGLDGNQSYEQYF.

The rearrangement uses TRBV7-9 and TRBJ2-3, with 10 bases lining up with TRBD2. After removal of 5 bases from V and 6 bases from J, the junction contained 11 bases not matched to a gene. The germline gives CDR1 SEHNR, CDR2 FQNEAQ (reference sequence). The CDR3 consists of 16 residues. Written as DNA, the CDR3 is TGTGCCAGCAGCCCCGGACTAGCGGAGGGGGGGGATACGCAGTATTTT. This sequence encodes CASSPGLAEGGDTQYF. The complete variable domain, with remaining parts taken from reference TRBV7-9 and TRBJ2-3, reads DTGVSQNPRHKITKRGQNVTFRCDPISEHNRLYWYRQTLGQGPEFLTYFQNEAQLEKSRLLSDRFSAERPKGSFSTLEIQRTEQGDSAMYLCASSPGLAEGGDTQYFGPGTRLTVL.

The CDR3 DNA reads TGTGCCAGCAGCTTAGGTCTAGCGGGAGCAGCCGACAATGAGCAGTTCTTC. Amino acids: CASSLGLAGAADNEQFF. The chain is built from TRBV13 and TRBJ2-1; TRBD2 agrees at 10 bases. The CDR3 totals 17 residues. Germline-derived CDR1 and CDR2 are PRHDT and FYEKMQ (reference sequence). J lost 5 bases, V lost 0 bases, and 7 bases had no gene match.

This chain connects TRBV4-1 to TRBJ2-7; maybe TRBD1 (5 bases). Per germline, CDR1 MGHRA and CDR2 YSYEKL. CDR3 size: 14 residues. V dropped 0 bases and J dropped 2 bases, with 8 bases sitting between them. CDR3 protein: CASSQDQGPYEQYF. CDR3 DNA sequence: TGCGCCAGCAGCCAAGATCAGGGCCCCTACGAGCAGTACTTC.

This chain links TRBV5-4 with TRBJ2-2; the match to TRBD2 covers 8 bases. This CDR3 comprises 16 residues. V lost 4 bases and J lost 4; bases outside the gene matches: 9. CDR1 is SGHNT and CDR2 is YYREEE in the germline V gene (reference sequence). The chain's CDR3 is CASSRGGVPGTGELFF. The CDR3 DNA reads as TGTGCCAGCAGCCGGGGGGGGGTCCCTGGCACCGGGGAGCTGTTTTTT.

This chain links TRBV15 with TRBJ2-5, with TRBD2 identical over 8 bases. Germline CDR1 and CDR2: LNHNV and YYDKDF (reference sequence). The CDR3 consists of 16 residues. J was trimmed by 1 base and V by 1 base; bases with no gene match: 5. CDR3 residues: CATSRVEREGQETQYF. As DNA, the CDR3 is TGTGCCACCAGCAGAGTAGAACGGGAGGGCCAAGAGACCCAGTACTTC.

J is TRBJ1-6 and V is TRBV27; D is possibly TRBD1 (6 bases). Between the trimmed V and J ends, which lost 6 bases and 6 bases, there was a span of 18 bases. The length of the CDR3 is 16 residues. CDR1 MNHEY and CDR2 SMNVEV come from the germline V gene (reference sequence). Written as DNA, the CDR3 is TGTGCCAGCAGACAAAATACAGGGACAAGTAATTCACCCCTCCACTTT. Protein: CASRQNTGTSNSPLHF.

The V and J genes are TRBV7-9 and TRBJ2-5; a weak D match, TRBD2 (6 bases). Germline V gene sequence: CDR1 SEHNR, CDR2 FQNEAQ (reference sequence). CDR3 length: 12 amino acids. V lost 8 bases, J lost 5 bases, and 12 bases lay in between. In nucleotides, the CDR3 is TGTGCCAGCTCGGCGGGGTCTGAGACCCAGTACTTC. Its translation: CASSAGSETQYF.